These 19 T cell receptor beta chains share one sample of origin, sequenced in a study of early stage breast cancer tumors. Some clones are missing from TCRdb's copy, which holds only in-frame ones; the method was immunoSEQ multiplex PCR. Among 40,000 to 60,000 clones listed, approximately 83% were seen once. The sample taken for sequencing was blood. The receptors shown here come from a person aged 45 to 59 with breast cancer.

The rearrangement uses TRBV11-2 and TRBJ2-3, with 8 bases matching TRBD2. V lost 5 bases to trimming and J lost 8 bases; unmatched junction nucleotides: 15. The CDR3 loop spans 16 amino acids. Germline V CDR1 and CDR2: SGHAT, FQNNGV. The CDR3 here is CASSDFRGRKPSTQYF. As DNA, the CDR3 is TGTGCCAGCAGCGATTTTCGCGGGAGGAAGCCTAGTACGCAGTATTTT.

The chain combines TRBV14 with TRBJ2-7; 8 bases agree with TRBD1. This CDR3 region has 15 residues. J lost 6 bases, V lost 1 base, and 8 bases had no gene match. Germline V gene lookup returns CDR1 SGHDN and CDR2 FVKESK. The CDR3 DNA reads TGTGCCAGCAGCCAAGTTGGGACAGGTAGGCTCGAGCAGTACTTC. Translating gives CASSQVGTGRLEQYF.

The chain carries TRBV18 and TRBJ2-2; maybe TRBD2 (5 bases). The V end was cut by 0 bases, the J end by 1 base, with 6 bases between. The CDR3 runs to 15 residues. Germline-derived CDR1 and CDR2 are KGHSH and LQKENI. The CDR3 here is CASSPPGGNTGELFF. The CDR3 coding sequence is TGTGCCAGCTCACCACCTGGAGGGAACACCGGGGAGCTGTTTTTT.

The chain links TRBV19 to TRBJ2-5, with D perhaps matching TRBD2 (5 bases). CDR1 is LNHDA, CDR2 SQIVND, per germline (reference sequence). The V end lost 3 bases, the J end lost 5 bases, and 10 bases lay between the germline ends. The CDR3 sequence is 13 residues long. The CDR3 nucleotides read TGTGCCAGTAGTATTTTCGCGGGCGAGACCCAGTACTTC. Protein: CASSIFAGETQYF.

V usage is TRBV6-6 and J usage is TRBJ2-7; TRBD1 is a possible D gene (6 bases). With 2 bases removed from V and 6 bases from J, the gap between germline ends came to 11 bases. Germline V gene lookup returns CDR1 MNHNY and CDR2 SVGAGI (reference sequence). This CDR3 has 13 amino acids. In DNA, the CDR3 is TGTGCCAGCAGTTACCGGACAGCACGCGAGCAGTACTTC. It translates to CASSYRTAREQYF.

This chain joins TRBV5-1 and TRBJ1-2, with D possibly being TRBD1 (5 bases). This CDR3 has 17 amino acids. V lost 4 bases, J lost 5 bases, and 24 bases lay in between. Germline CDR1 is SGHRS and CDR2 is YFSETQ. The CDR3 region has the DNA TGCGCCAGCAGCCCAGATGTGGACACCCAGGTCGGATATGGCTACACCTTC. Translated: CASSPDVDTQVGYGYTF.

The V call is TRBV7-9, the J call TRBJ1-1; D gene uncertain. Germline CDR1 SEHNR, CDR2 FQNEAQ (reference sequence). This CDR3 has 13 amino acids. Trimming stripped 0 bases from V and 5 bases from J, with 7 bases between. The CDR3 sequence is CASSLAGWTEAFF. CDR3 nucleotide sequence: TGTGCCAGCAGCTTAGCGGGATGGACTGAAGCTTTCTTT. Together with reference TRBV7-9 and TRBJ1-1, the CDR3 gives the full variable domain: DTGVSQNPRHKITKRGQNVTFRCDPISEHNRLYWYRQTLGQGPEFLTYFQNEAQLEKSRLLSDRFSAERPKGSFSTLEIQRTEQGDSAMYLCASSLAGWTEAFFGQGTRLTVV.

This sequence joins TRBV27 and TRBJ1-5; 12 nucleotides line up with TRBD1. The germline CDR1 and CDR2 sequences are MNHEY and SMNVEV (reference sequence). V trimming: 6 bases; J trimming: 2 bases; junction bases outside the gene matches: 11. This CDR3 comprises 18 residues. CDR3 coding DNA: TGTGCCAGCAGACCAACCGGGACAGGGGGCTTTGGCAATCAGCCCCAGCATTTT. This encodes CASRPTGTGGFGNQPQHF.

This chain's CDR3 is CASSAQGHPSYEQYF. CDR3 coding DNA: TGTGCCAGCAGCGCCCAGGGGCACCCCTCCTACGAGCAGTACTTC. The J gene is TRBJ2-7, the V gene TRBV21-1; TRBD1 was called by the table and not checked on the DNA. TRBV21-1 has pseudogene status. The CDR3 totals 15 residues.

Only one count was recorded for this clone. The rearrangement joins TRBV18 to TRBJ2-7; 8 bases agree with TRBD1. With V trimmed by 6 bases and J by 6 bases, 13 bases remained unmatched. From germline, CDR1 is KGHSH and CDR2 LQKENI. The CDR3 sequence is 15 residues long. CDR3 DNA sequence: TGTGCCAGCTCCCTTAGCGTGCAGGGGGCGTCCGAGCAGTACTTC. Its translation: CASSLSVQGASEQYF. The complete variable domain, with remaining parts taken from reference TRBV18 and TRBJ2-7, reads NAGVMQNPRHLVRRRGQEARLRCSPMKGHSHVYWYRQLPEEGLKFMVYLQKENIIDESGMPKERFSAEFPKEGPSILRIQQVVRGDSAAYFCASSLSVQGASEQYFGPGTRLTVT.

This chain joins TRBV7-9 and TRBJ2-3; 7 bases align to TRBD1. In germline, CDR1 is SEHNR, CDR2 FQNEAQ (reference sequence). The CDR3 length is 17 residues. The junction had 13 bases not matched to a gene; V was cut back by 5 bases and J by 2 bases. This CDR3 is CASSQAPRDRITDTQYF. The CDR3 nucleotides are TGTGCCAGCAGCCAAGCCCCCCGGGACAGAATCACAGATACGCAGTATTTT.

This clone was seen once. J is TRBJ1-5 and V is TRBV15; TRBD1 is a possible D gene (6 bases). Germline V gene data show CDR1 as LNHNV and CDR2 as YYDKDF (reference sequence). The V gene lost 5 bases and the J gene lost 0 bases, with 14 bases spanning the gap. CDR3 size: 16 residues. This CDR3 reads CATSSGTFDSNQPQHF. CDR3 DNA: TGTGCCACCAGCTCCGGGACATTTGATAGCAATCAGCCCCAGCATTTT.

This chain uses TRBV11-2 with TRBJ2-7; 8 nucleotides line up with TRBD1. CDR3 length: 13 residues. Germline-derived CDR1 and CDR2 are SGHAT and FQNNGV. J lost 5 bases, V lost 5 bases, and 5 bases had no gene match. CDR3 sequence reads: CASSLDRVNEQYF. The CDR3 DNA sequence: TGTGCCAGCAGCCTGGACAGGGTCAACGAGCAGTACTTC.

The chain carries TRBV9 and TRBJ1-5; the D is unclear. The ends were cut back, 0 bases at V and 2 bases at J, with 9 bases in the middle. The germline gives CDR1 SGDLS, CDR2 YYNGEE. This CDR3 spans 15 amino acids. CDR3 DNA sequence: TGTGCCAGCAGCGTAGGAGGGAGAGGCAATCAGCCCCAGCATTTT. It yields the protein CASSVGGRGNQPQHF.

V usage is TRBV6-6 and J usage is TRBJ2-1; the D gene is possibly TRBD2 (6 bases). This CDR3 region has 13 residues. Germline CDR1 reads MNHNY; CDR2 reads SVGAGI (reference sequence). Trimming cost V 7 bases and J 9 bases, with 16 bases left between them. The CDR3 DNA sequence: TGTGCCAGCACGGGGCGGGGAAGTAGTGAGCAGTTCTTC. It yields the protein CASTGRGSSEQFF.

The chain combines TRBV2 with TRBJ1-4, with TRBD1 matching over 7 bases. Germline CDR1 and CDR2: SNHLY and FYNNEI. After removal of 10 bases from V and 6 bases from J, the junction contained 14 bases not matched to a gene. This CDR3 is 15 amino acids long. CDR3 in amino acids: CATITDRAGDEKLFF. DNA of the CDR3: TGTGCCACGATAACCGACAGGGCTGGGGATGAAAAACTGTTTTTT.

This chain uses TRBV5-6 with TRBJ1-6, with D unclear. V lost 9 bases and J 10 bases, leaving 17 bases between the germline ends. The germline gives CDR1 SGHDT, CDR2 YYEEEE. The CDR3 covers 13 residues. The CDR3 coding sequence is TGTGCCACCACACTAGGTTTTGGATCACCCCTCCACTTT. Translated: CATTLGFGSPLHF.

V is TRBV6-1 and J is TRBJ1-1; D gene ambiguous. Germline-derived CDR1 and CDR2 are MNHNS and SASEGT. V dropped 1 base and J dropped 8 bases, with 17 bases sitting between them. The length of the CDR3 is 15 residues. CDR3 DNA: TGTGCCAGCAGTGAAGACGGCAATTGGTCAATAGAAGCTTTCTTT. It is translated as CASSEDGNWSIEAFF.

The rearrangement uses TRBV18 and TRBJ2-7; TRBD2 matches at 7 bases. After removal of 3 bases from V and 4 bases from J, the junction contained 15 bases not matched to a gene. Germline V gene data show CDR1 as KGHSH and CDR2 as LQKENI. The length of the CDR3 is 17 residues. The CDR3 is CASSPIPGTSALYEQYF. The CDR3 coding sequence is TGTGCCAGCTCACCCATCCCTGGAACTAGCGCTCTGTACGAGCAGTACTTC. The complete variable domain, with remaining parts taken from reference TRBV18 and TRBJ2-7, reads NAGVMQNPRHLVRRRGQEARLRCSPMKGHSHVYWYRQLPEEGLKFMVYLQKENIIDESGMPKERFSAEFPKEGPSILRIQQVVRGDSAAYFCASSPIPGTSALYEQYFGPGTRLTVT.